The rows below give T cell receptor beta chains drawn from one sample of a study of blood T cell repertoires in COVID-19. TCRdb keeps only in-frame clones here, not all; method: immunoSEQ multiplex PCR. The sample lists 35,000 to 50,000 clones, 69% occurring once. Sequencing input: peripheral blood. The receptors here all came from a man older than 75 with acute or convalescent COVID-19. The CDR3 runs from the conserved cysteine through the conserved F or W. A D gene is named only where the DNA matches it firmly. Rows may omit the clone size; those that give it use once, few, many or a size class.

CDR3aa: CASSLSDMISGNTIYF; CDR3nt: TGTGCCAGCAGCTTGTCGGACATGATCTCTGGAAACACCATATATTTT; d_gene: .; abundance: .; v_gene: TRBV7-9; j_gene: TRBJ1-3
CDR3aa: CASSQEQGPGEKLFF; CDR3nt: TGTGCCAGCAGCCAAGAGCAGGGTCCCGGTGAAAAACTGTTTTTT; d_gene: .; abundance: .; v_gene: TRBV14; j_gene: TRBJ1-4
CDR3aa: CASSLAPGQGGYGYTF; CDR3nt: TGTGCCAGCAGCCTTGCTCCGGGACAGGGAGGCTATGGCTACACCTTC; d_gene: TRBD1; abundance: .; v_gene: TRBV7-8; j_gene: TRBJ1-2
CDR3aa: CSVVAPRPYEQYF; CDR3nt: TGCAGCGTTGTGGCACCCCGTCCCTACGAGCAGTACTTC; d_gene: .; abundance: .; v_gene: TRBV29-1; j_gene: TRBJ2-7
CDR3aa: CASRTSGTAYNEQFF; CDR3nt: TGTGCCAGCAGGACTAGCGGGACCGCCTACAATGAGCAGTTCTTC; d_gene: TRBD2; abundance: few; v_gene: TRBV3-1/TRBV3-2; j_gene: TRBJ2-1
CDR3aa: CASSPRAGAGYEQYF; CDR3nt: TGTGCCAGCAGTCCCCGCGCGGGGGCAGGCTACGAGCAGTACTTC; d_gene: .; abundance: .; v_gene: TRBV6-5; j_gene: TRBJ2-7
CDR3aa: CATRGRQGRNEQFF; CDR3nt: TGTGCCACCCGGGGGAGACAGGGTCGGAATGAGCAGTTCTTC; d_gene: .; abundance: few; v_gene: TRBV6-5; j_gene: TRBJ2-1
CDR3aa: CASTLLNYNEQFF; CDR3nt: TGTGCCAGCACCTTGTTAAACTACAATGAGCAGTTCTTC; d_gene: .; abundance: .; v_gene: TRBV12-3/TRBV12-4; j_gene: TRBJ2-1
CDR3aa: CASSVQGYSNQPQHF; CDR3nt: TGTGCCAGCAGCGTACAGGGATACAGCAATCAGCCCCAGCATTTT; d_gene: .; abundance: .; v_gene: TRBV9; j_gene: TRBJ1-5
CDR3aa: CASARDGLNNQPQHF; CDR3nt: TGTGCCAGCGCCCGGGACGGACTAAACAATCAGCCCCAGCATTTT; d_gene: .; abundance: .; v_gene: TRBV6-5; j_gene: TRBJ1-5